One T cell receptor beta chain is described in this entry. Its antigen remains unknown. This record comes from a study of T cell clones after liver transplantation. Study background: Patients counted as tolerant after at least one year off all immunosuppression, enzymes not exceeding twice normal. Samples came pre-transplant, pre-randomization before withdrawal, and post-randomization after withdrawal ended. The study, taken as a whole, reports: Small, mixed patient groups and varying post-transplant times limit these conclusions.

There are 11 residues in the CDR3. Germline V gives CDR1 SGHVS, CDR2 FQNEAQ. The V end lost 4 bases, the J end lost 8 bases, and 6 bases lay between the germline ends. The repertoire was sequenced with immunoSEQ multiplex PCR; TCRdb's copy has only in-frame clones and lacks some. In the table there are about 100,000 clones, 75% to 90% of which are singletons. Source: CD4+ T cells from blood, taken before liver transplant. The chain carries TRBV7-8 and TRBJ2-1; D is unresolved. The TCR was taken from a human donor who received a liver transplant. CDR3 in DNA: TGTGCCAGCAGCTCCCAGTATGAGCAGTTCTTC. Translating gives CASSSQYEQFF.